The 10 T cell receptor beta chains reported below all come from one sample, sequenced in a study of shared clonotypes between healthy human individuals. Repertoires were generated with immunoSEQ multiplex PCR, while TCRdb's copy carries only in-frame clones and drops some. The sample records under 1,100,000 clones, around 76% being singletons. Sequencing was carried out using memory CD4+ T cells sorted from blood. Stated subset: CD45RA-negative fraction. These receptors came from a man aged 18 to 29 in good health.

The CDR3 DNA is TGTGCCAGCAGTCCCTTCTCCCCGTCCTGGGCGGGGGGGCTGTGGGAGACCCAGTACTTC. It codes for CASSPFSPSWAGGLWETQYF. V gene TRBV27 combines with J gene TRBJ2-5; TRBD2 aligns across 9 bases. This CDR3 comprises 20 residues. V lost 5 bases to trimming and J lost 5 bases; unmatched junction nucleotides: 24. Germline CDR1 reads MNHEY; CDR2 reads SMNVEV (reference sequence).

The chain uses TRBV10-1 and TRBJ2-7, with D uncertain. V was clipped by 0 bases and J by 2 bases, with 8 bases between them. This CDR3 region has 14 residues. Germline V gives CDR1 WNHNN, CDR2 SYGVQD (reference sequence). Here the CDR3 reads CASSESKPPYEQYF. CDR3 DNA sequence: TGCGCCAGCAGTGAGTCCAAACCTCCCTACGAGCAGTACTTC.

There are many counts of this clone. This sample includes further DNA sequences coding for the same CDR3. The CDR3 DNA reads TGTGCCAGCAGTTTACAGGTCCACACTGAAGCTTTCTTT. It codes for CASSLQVHTEAFF. V and J are TRBV6-1 and TRBJ1-1; D may be TRBD1 (5 bases). The CDR3 is 13 residues long. CDR1 and CDR2 (germline): MNHNS, SASEGT. V lost 5 bases to trimming and J lost 3 bases, with 10 bases between them.

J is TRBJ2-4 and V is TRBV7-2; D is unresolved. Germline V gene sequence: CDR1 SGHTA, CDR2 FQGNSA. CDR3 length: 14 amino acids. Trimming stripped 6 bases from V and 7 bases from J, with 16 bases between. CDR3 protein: CASRPGPSENIQYF. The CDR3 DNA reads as TGTGCCAGCAGGCCGGGCCCCTCCGAGAACATTCAGTACTTC.

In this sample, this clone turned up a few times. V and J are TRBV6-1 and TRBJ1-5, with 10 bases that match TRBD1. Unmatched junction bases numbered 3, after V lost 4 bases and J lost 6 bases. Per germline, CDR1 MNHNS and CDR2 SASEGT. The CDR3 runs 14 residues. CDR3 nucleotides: TGTGCCAGCAGTGTGGGACAGGGGAGTCAGCCCCAGCATTTT. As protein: CASSVGQGSQPQHF.

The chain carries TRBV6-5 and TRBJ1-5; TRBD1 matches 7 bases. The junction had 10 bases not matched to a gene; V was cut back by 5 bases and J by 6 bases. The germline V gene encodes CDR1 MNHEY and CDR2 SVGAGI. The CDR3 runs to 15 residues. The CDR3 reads CASSTDHRGSQPQHF. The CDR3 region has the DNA TGTGCCAGCAGTACGGACCACAGGGGAAGTCAGCCCCAGCATTTT.

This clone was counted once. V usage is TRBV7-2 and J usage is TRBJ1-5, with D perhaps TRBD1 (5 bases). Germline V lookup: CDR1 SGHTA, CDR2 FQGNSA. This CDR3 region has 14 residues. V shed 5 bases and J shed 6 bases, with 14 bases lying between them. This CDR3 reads CASSPRDFGQPQHF. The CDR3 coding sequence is TGTGCCAGCAGCCCCCGGGACTTCGGTCAGCCCCAGCATTTT.

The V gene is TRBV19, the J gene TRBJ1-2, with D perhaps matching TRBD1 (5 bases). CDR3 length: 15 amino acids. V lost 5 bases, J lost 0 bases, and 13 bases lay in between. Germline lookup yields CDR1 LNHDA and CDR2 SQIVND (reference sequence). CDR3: CASSPGEHPNYGYTF. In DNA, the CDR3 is TGTGCCAGTAGTCCGGGGGAACACCCTAACTATGGCTACACCTTC.

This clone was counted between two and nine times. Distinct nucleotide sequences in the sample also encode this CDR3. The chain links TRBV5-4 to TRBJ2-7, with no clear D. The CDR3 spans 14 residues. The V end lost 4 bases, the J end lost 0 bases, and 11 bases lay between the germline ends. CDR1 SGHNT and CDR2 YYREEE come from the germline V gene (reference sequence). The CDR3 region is CASSPDRYSYEQYF. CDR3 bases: TGTGCCAGCAGCCCGGACCGCTACTCCTACGAGCAGTACTTC.

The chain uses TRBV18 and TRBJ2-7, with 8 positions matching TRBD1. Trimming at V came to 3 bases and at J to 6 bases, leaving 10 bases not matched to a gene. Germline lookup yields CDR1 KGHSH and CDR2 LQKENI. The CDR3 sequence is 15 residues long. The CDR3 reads CASSPSRDRHSEQYF. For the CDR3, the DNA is TGTGCCAGCTCACCGTCGAGGGACAGGCATAGCGAGCAGTACTTC.